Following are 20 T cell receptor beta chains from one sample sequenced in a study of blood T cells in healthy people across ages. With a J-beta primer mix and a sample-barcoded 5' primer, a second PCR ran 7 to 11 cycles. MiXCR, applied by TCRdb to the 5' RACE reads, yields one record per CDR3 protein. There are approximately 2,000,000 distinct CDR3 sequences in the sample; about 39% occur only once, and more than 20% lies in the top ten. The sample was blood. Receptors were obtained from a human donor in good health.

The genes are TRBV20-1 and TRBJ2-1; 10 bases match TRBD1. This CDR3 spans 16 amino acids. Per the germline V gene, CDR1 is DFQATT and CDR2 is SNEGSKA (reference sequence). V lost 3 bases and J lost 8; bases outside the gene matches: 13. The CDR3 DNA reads TGCAGTGCTAGCGCCCAGGCGGGACAGGGGAAGGATGAGCAGTTCTTC. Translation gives CSASAQAGQGKDEQFF.

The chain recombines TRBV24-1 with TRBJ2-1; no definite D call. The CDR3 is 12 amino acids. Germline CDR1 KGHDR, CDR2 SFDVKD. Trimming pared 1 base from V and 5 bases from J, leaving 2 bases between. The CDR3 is CATSDFHNEQFF. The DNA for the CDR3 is TGTGCCACCAGTGATTTTCACAATGAGCAGTTCTTC.

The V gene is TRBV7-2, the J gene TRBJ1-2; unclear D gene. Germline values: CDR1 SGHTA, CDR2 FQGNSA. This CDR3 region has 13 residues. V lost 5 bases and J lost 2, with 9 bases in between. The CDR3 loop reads CASSRPANYGYTF. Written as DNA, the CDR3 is TGTGCCAGCAGCCGTCCAGCAAACTATGGCTACACCTTC. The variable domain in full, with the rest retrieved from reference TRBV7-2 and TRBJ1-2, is GAGVSQSPSNKVTEKGKDVELRCDPISGHTALYWYRQSLGQGLEFLIYFQGNSAPDKSGLPSDRFSAERTGGSVSTLTIQRTQQEDSAVYLCASSRPANYGYTFGSGTRLTVV.

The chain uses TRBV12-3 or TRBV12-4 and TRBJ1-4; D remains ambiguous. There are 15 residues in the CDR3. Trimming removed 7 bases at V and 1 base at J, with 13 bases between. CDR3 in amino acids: CASTSSPLTNEKLFF. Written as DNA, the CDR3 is TGTGCCAGCACCTCAAGTCCCTTAACTAATGAAAAACTGTTTTTT.

CDR3 protein: CASSSITGGGIYEQYF. For the CDR3, the DNA is TGTGCCAGCAGCTCCATAACAGGGGGTGGAATCTACGAGCAGTACTTC. The rearrangement joins TRBV5-5 to TRBJ2-7; 8 bases line up with TRBD1. Germline V CDR1 and CDR2: SGHKS, YYEKEE (reference sequence). The CDR3 is 16 residues long. The V gene end was trimmed by 3 bases and the J gene end by 3 bases; junction bases not matched to a gene: 11. The full variable domain, with the rest looked up from reference TRBV5-5 and TRBJ2-7, is DAGVTQSPTHLIKTRGQQVTLRCSPISGHKSVSWYQQVLGQGPQFIFQYYEKEERGRGNFPDRFSARQFPNYSSELNVNALLLGDSALYLCASSSITGGGIYEQYFGPGTRLTVT.

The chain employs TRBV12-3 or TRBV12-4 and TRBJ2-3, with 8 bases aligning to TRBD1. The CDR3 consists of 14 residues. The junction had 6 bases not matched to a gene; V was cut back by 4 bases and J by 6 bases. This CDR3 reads CASSWTGSLDTQYF. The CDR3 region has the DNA TGTGCCAGCAGTTGGACAGGGTCACTGGATACGCAGTATTTT.

CDR3 sequence (DNA): TGTGCCAGCAGCTTAGGGGCTGAGAGCGGGGGCGTCTACGGCACAGATACGCAGTATTTT. Translated, it gives CASSLGAESGGVYGTDTQYF. V gene TRBV7-9 combines with J gene TRBJ2-3; the match to TRBD2 covers 8 bases. The CDR3 runs to 20 residues. The germline V gene encodes CDR1 SEHNR and CDR2 FQNEAQ (reference sequence). J lost 1 base, V lost 1 base, and 16 bases had no gene match.

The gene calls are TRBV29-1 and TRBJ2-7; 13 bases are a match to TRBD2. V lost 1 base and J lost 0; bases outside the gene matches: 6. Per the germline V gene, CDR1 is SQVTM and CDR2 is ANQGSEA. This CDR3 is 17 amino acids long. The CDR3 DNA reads TGCAGCGTTGAAGGACTAGCGGGGGGACCCGCCTCCTACGAGCAGTACTTC. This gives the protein CSVEGLAGGPASYEQYF.

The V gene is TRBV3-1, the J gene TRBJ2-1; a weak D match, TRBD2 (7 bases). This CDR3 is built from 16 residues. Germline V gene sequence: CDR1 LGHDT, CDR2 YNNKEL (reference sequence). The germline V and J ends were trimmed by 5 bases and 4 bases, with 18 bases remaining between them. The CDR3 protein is CASSEGGGLGYNEQFF. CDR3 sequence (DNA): TGTGCCAGCAGCGAAGGGGGGGGGTTAGGGTACAATGAGCAGTTCTTC.

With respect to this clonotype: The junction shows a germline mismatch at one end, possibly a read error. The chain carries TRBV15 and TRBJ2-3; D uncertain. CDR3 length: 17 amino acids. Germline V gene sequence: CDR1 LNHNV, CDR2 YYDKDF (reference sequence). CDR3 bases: TGTGCCACCAGCAGATTCCTGGAGTGGTGGAACACAGATACGCGGTATTTT. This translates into CATSRFLEWWNTDTRYF.

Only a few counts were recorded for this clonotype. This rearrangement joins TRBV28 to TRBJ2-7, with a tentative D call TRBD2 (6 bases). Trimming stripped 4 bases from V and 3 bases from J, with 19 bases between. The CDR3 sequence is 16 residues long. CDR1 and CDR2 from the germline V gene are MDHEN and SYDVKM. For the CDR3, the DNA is TGTGCCAGCAGTTCCGGGGGTATCGGGGCGGTCTACGAGCAGTACTTC. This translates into CASSSGGIGAVYEQYF.

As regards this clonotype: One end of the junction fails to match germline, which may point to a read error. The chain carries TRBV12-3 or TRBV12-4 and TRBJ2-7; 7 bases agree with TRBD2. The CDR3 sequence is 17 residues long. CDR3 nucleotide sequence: TGTGCCAGCAGTTTAGCGTACCCAGCGGGGAACTCCTACGGGCAGTACTTC. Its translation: CASSLAYPAGNSYGQYF.

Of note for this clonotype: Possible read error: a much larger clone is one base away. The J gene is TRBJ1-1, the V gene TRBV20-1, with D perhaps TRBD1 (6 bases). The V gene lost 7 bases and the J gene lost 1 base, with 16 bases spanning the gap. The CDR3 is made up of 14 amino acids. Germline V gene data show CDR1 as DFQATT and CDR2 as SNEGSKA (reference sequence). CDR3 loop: CSVYRGHENTEAFF. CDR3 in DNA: TGCAGTGTCTATAGGGGACATGAGAACACTGAAGCTTTCTTT.

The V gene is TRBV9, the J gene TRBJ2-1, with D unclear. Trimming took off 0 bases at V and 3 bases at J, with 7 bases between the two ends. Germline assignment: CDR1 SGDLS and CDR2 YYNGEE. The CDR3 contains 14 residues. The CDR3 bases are TGTGCCAGCAGCGTAGGGGCTTACTACAATGAGCAGTTCTTC. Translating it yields CASSVGAYYNEQFF.

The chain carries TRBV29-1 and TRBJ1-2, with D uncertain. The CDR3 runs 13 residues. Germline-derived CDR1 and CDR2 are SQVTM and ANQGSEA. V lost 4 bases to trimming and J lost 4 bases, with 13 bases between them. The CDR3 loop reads CSVGPPGIYGYTF. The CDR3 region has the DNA TGCAGCGTTGGACCCCCGGGGATCTATGGCTACACCTTC.

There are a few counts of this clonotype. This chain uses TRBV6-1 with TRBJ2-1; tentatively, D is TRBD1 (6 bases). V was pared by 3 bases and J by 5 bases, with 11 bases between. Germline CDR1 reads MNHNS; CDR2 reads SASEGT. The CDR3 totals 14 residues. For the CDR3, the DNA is TGTGCCAGCAGTGAGTTCAGGGGAGACAATGAGCAGTTCTTC. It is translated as CASSEFRGDNEQFF.

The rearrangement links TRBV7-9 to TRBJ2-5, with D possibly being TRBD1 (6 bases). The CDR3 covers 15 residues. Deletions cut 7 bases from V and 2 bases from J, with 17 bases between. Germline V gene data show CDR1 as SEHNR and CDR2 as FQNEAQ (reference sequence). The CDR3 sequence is CASKGWGHSQETQYF. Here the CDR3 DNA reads TGTGCCAGCAAGGGATGGGGACATTCTCAAGAGACCCAGTACTTC.

The CDR3 sequence: CASSFPAGQRNTEAFF. For the CDR3, the DNA is TGTGCCAGCAGTTTCCCCGCGGGCCAGAGGAACACTGAAGCTTTCTTT. The chain employs TRBV12-3 or TRBV12-4 and TRBJ1-1, with D unclear. V dropped 3 bases and J dropped 1 base, with 15 bases sitting between them. The CDR3 totals 16 residues.

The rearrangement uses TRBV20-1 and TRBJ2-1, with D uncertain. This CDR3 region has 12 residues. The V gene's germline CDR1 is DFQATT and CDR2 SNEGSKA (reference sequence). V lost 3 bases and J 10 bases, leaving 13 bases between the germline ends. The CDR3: CSASPGGDEQFF. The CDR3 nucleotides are TGCAGTGCTAGTCCGGGTGGCGACGAGCAGTTCTTC.

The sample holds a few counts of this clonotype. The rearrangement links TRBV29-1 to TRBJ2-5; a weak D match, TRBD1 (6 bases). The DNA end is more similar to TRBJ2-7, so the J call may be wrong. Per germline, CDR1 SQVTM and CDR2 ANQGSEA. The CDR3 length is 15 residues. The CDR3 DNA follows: TGCAGCGTTGAAGAAGGGTGGCAGGGGCGATACGAGCAGTACTTC. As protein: CSVEEGWQGRYEQYF.